A selection of T cell receptor beta chains follows, all from one sample in a study of T-cell reconstitution after alpha-beta-depleted transplantation in children. Each CDR3 protein is one row after TCRdb ran MiXCR on the PCR reads. Of hundreds of thousands of distinct CDR3 sequences in the sample, under 20% were seen once. The sequences come from PBMCs, mostly from graft donor cells, collected 360 days after TCRalphabeta/CD19-depleted stem cell transplant. The receptor source for this set is a boy less than two years old who had a stem cell transplant for Wiskott-Aldrich syndrome, so the T cells may come from the graft donor. Both conserved end residues are part of each CDR3. D genes are given only for firm matches. Size is stated for part of the rows, as once, few or many counts, or as a class when the clone is expanded.

d_call	v_call	clone_size	j_call	cdr3_nt	cdr3_aa
NA	TRBV5-1	NA	TRBJ2-7	TGCGCCAGCAGCGTCGGGACTCTCCTGACCTACGAGCAGTACTTC	CASSVGTLLTYEQYF
NA	TRBV11-3	NA	TRBJ2-2	TGTGCCAGCAGCTTCAGGACAACGGACACCGGGGAGCTGTTTTTT	CASSFRTTDTGELFF
NA	TRBV11-2	few	TRBJ2-1	TGTGCCAGCAGCTTGGAAGCTGAGCAGTTCTTC	CASSLEAEQFF
TRBD1	TRBV28	NA	TRBJ2-1	TGTGCCACCGGCCGGGACAGGGGATACAATGAGCAGTTCTTC	CATGRDRGYNEQFF
NA	TRBV2	many	TRBJ2-7	TGTGCCAGCAGTGAAGCGCGACAGGTCTCCTACGAGCAGTACTTC	CASSEARQVSYEQYF
NA	TRBV3-1	few	TRBJ2-7	TGTGCCAGCAGCCAAGATCTAGGAACAGGCAAGCAGTACTTC	CASSQDLGTGKQYF
NA	TRBV5-1	many	TRBJ2-4	TGCGCCAGCAGCTTGGCGGGTCAAGCCAAAAACATTCAGTACTTC	CASSLAGQAKNIQYF
TRBD2	TRBV7-2	NA	TRBJ2-7	TGTGCCAGCAGCTTAGCCCGACTAGCGGGGCCTTACGAGCAGTACTTC	CASSLARLAGPYEQYF
NA	TRBV7-9	NA	TRBJ2-7	TGTGCCAGCAGCTTAGCGTCGGAGGGCTGCTACGAGCAGTACTTC	CASSLASEGCYEQYF
NA	TRBV5-1	NA	TRBJ2-6	TGCGCCAGCAGCTTATTACCTGGGGCCAACGTCCTGACTTTC	CASSLLPGANVLTF
NA	TRBV30	NA	TRBJ1-1	TGTGCCTGGAGTGTACTTATGTTCGGAACTGAAGCTTTCTTT	CAWSVLMFGTEAFF
NA	TRBV14	NA	TRBJ2-2	TGTGCCAGCAGCCAATTTATCGGAGCGAACACCGGGGAGCTGTTTTTT	CASSQFIGANTGELFF
TRBD1	TRBV24-1	many	TRBJ2-3	TGTGCCTCACAGGGGACAGATACGCAGTATTTT	CASQGTDTQYF
NA	TRBV2	many	TRBJ2-1	TGTGCCAGCAGTGACCCCTACAATGAGCAGTTCTTC	CASSDPYNEQFF
TRBD2	TRBV5-1	few	TRBJ2-5	TGCGCCAGCAGCTTGGCCGGGACTAGCGAAGAGACCCAGTACTTC	CASSLAGTSEETQYF
TRBD2	TRBV9	NA	TRBJ2-7	TGTGCCAGCAGCGTAGAGCGGGGGGGGCGGTTAACCACCTACGAGCAGTACTTC	CASSVERGGRLTTYEQYF
NA	TRBV28	few	TRBJ2-3	TGTGCCAGCACCGCCGCGGACCTGCTGCGCACAGATACGCAGTATTTT	CASTAADLLRTDTQYF
NA	TRBV4-2	NA	TRBJ2-7	TGTGCCAGCAGCCTTGCTGCCGGGACCGAATACTACGAGCAGTACTTC	CASSLAAGTEYYEQYF
TRBD2	TRBV5-1	NA	TRBJ2-1	TGCGCCAGCAGCTTGGGCAGACTAGCGGGACTCTACAATGAGCAGTTCTTC	CASSLGRLAGLYNEQFF
NA	TRBV4-2	NA	TRBJ2-5	TGTGCCAGCAGCCAAGAGGGTGGGGAGACCCAGTACTTC	CASSQEGGETQYF
NA	TRBV5-8	NA	TRBJ2-7	TGTGCCAGCAGCTTGTGGAGCTCGAGCGACGAGCAGTACTTC	CASSLWSSSDEQYF
TRBD2	TRBV10-3	many	TRBJ2-1	TGTGCCATCAGTGCCAGCGGGGCGGGATTTTTGGAGTTCTTC	CAISASGAGFLEFF
NA	TRBV6-2/TRBV6-3	few	TRBJ2-3	TGTGCCAGCAGTTACCCCCGGCGTAAGAATGGGCTCCTTGGGTCTAGCACAGATACGCAGTATTTT	CASSYPRRKNGLLGSSTDTQYF
TRBD2	TRBV11-2	NA	TRBJ2-7	TGTGCCAGCAGCTCCCCGGGACTAGCGAGATACGAGCAGTACTTC	CASSSPGLARYEQYF
TRBD1	TRBV7-2	NA	TRBJ2-7	TGTGCCAGCAGCTTAGTCTTAACAGGGGGGCTCTACGAGCAGTACTTC	CASSLVLTGGLYEQYF
TRBD2	TRBV7-6	NA	TRBJ2-5	TGTGCCAGCAGCGGGGGCGGGGGGGAGAAACTCTCCTCTGGGACCCAGTACTTC	CASSGGGGEKLSSGTQYF
NA	TRBV11-3	few	TRBJ2-7	TGTGCCAGCAGCCTCTCTGGACAAAACTACGAGCAGTACTTC	CASSLSGQNYEQYF
TRBD1	TRBV7-2	NA	TRBJ2-3	TGTGCCAGCAGCTTCGACAGGGATGTGGATACGCAGTATTTT	CASSFDRDVDTQYF
NA	TRBV10-3	few	TRBJ1-2	TGTGCCATCAGAACCCCTGACTATGGCTACACCTTC	CAIRTPDYGYTF